This entry lists 7 T cell receptor beta chains sequenced from one sample in a study of OX40 agonist ivuxolimab in advanced cancers. Repertoires were generated with immunoSEQ multiplex PCR, while TCRdb's copy carries only in-frame clones and drops some. The table records over 100,000 clones, around 95% of them present only once. The sequences come from CD4+ or CD8+ T cells sorted from blood, collected in a trial of the OX40 agonist ivuxolimab. The receptors come from an adult with an advanced solid tumor such as melanoma, head and neck, liver or kidney cancer.

The chain couples TRBV9 to TRBJ2-1; the match to TRBD2 covers 10 bases. The CDR3 totals 15 residues. Unmatched junction bases numbered 10, after V lost 4 bases and J lost 9 bases. CDR1 is SGDLS, CDR2 YYNGEE, per germline. The CDR3 loop is CASSPQAGGQSEQFF. The DNA of the CDR3 is TGTGCCAGCAGCCCCCAAGCGGGGGGGCAAAGTGAGCAGTTCTTC.

V and J are TRBV7-6 and TRBJ2-1; D might be TRBD2 (7 bases). V was pared by 1 base and J by 4 bases, with 14 bases between. The length of the CDR3 is 16 residues. The germline V gene encodes CDR1 SGHVS and CDR2 FNYEAQ. CDR3 loop: CASSLETRGAYNEQFF. Here the CDR3 DNA reads TGTGCCAGCAGCTTAGAGACCCGGGGGGCTTACAATGAGCAGTTCTTC.

The chain joins TRBV5-5 to TRBJ2-3, with a weak D call TRBD2 (5 bases). The length of the CDR3 is 15 residues. The germline CDR1 and CDR2 sequences are SGHKS and YYEKEE (reference sequence). Trimming shortened V by 3 bases and J by 0 bases, and 11 bases separated the two germline ends. CDR3 in amino acids: CASSSSRTSTDTQYF. CDR3 in DNA: TGTGCCAGCAGCTCCAGCCGGACTAGCACAGATACGCAGTATTTT.

The rearrangement links TRBV28 to TRBJ1-2, with a tentative D call TRBD1 (6 bases). Per germline, CDR1 MDHEN and CDR2 SYDVKM. CDR3 length equals 13 residues. V gave up 4 bases and J gave up 2 bases, with 8 bases separating them. The CDR3 loop reads CASSSTGNYGYTF. The CDR3 DNA is TGTGCCAGCAGTTCCACAGGGAACTATGGCTACACCTTC.

The V and J genes are TRBV6-1 and TRBJ2-7; 10 bases match TRBD2. Germline lookup yields CDR1 MNHNS and CDR2 SASEGT. This CDR3 has 13 amino acids. J was trimmed by 6 bases and V by 2 bases; bases with no gene match: 1. The CDR3, as DNA: TGTGCCAGCAGTGAAACTAGCGGGGTCGAGCAGTACTTC. It encodes CASSETSGVEQYF.

This rearrangement joins TRBV28 to TRBJ2-5, with a possible D match to TRBD1 (6 bases). This CDR3 has 17 residues. Germline CDR1 is MDHEN and CDR2 is SYDVKM. V gave up 3 bases and J gave up 5 bases, with 22 bases separating them. DNA of the CDR3: TGTGCCAGCAGTTTGTTACAGGGTTTGGAGTGGCATGAGACCCAGTACTTC. Amino acids: CASSLLQGLEWHETQYF.

The CDR3 reads CASSLVATGQAGGYTF. The CDR3 coding sequence is TGTGCCAGCAGCTTGGTAGCCACAGGCCAGGCGGGAGGCTACACCTTC. The genes are TRBV5-6 and TRBJ1-2; TRBD1 might be the D (5 bases). The CDR3 extends over 16 amino acids. The germline CDR1 and CDR2 sequences are SGHDT and YYEEEE. Between the trimmed V and J ends, which lost 0 bases and 8 bases, there was a span of 20 bases.